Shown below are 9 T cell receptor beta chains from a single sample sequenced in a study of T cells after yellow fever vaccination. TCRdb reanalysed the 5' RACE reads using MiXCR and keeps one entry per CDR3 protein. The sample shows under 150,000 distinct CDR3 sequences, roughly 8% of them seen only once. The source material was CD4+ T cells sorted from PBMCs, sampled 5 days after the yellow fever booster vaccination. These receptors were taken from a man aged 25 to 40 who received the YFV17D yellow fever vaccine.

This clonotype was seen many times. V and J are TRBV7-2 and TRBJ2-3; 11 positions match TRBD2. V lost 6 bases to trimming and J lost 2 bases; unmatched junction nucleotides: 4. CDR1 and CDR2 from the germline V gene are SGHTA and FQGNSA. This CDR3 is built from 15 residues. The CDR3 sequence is CASSLAGGHTDTQYF. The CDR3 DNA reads TGTGCCAGCAGTCTAGCGGGAGGCCACACAGATACGCAGTATTTT.

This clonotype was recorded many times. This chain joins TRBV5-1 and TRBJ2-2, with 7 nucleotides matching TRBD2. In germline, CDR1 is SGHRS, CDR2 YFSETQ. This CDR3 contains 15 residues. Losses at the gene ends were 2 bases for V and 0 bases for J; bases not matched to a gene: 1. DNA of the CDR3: TGCGCCAGCAGCTTTAGCGGGCCGAACACCGGGGAGCTGTTTTTT. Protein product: CASSFSGPNTGELFF.

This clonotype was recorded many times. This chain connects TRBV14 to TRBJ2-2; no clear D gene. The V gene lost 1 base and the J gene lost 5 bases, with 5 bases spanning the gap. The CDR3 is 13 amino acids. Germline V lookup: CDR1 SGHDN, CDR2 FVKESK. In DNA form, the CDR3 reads TGTGCCAGCAGCCAAGGCCCGACCGGGGAGCTGTTTTTT. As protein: CASSQGPTGELFF.

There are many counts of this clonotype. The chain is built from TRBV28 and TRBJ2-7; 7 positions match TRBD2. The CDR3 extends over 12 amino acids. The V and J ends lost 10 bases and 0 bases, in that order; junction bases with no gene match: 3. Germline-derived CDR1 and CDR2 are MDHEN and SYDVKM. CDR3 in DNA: TGTGCCACCCAGCGGGACTCCTACGAGCAGTACTTC. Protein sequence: CATQRDSYEQYF.

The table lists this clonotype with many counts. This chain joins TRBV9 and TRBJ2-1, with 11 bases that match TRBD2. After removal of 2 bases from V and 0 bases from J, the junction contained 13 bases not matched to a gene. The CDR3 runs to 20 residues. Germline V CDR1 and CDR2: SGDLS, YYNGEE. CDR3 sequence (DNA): TGTGCCAGCAGCGTCAGGGAGGGGAGACTAGCGGGATCCTCCTACAATGAGCAGTTCTTC. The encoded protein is CASSVREGRLAGSSYNEQFF.

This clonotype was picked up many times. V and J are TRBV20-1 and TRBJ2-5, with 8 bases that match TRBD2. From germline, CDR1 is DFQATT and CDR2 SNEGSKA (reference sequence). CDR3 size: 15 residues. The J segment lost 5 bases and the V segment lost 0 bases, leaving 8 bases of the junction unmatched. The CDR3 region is CSARDPSGSGETQYF. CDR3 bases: TGCAGTGCTAGAGATCCCAGCGGGAGTGGGGAGACCCAGTACTTC.

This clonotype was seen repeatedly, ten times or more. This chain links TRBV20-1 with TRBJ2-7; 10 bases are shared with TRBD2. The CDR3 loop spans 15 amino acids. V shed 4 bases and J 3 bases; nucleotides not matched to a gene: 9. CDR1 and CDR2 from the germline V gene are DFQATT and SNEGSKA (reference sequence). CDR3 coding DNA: TGCAGTGCTATCCCCGGGACTAGCGTAGACTACGAGCAGTACTTC. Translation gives CSAIPGTSVDYEQYF.

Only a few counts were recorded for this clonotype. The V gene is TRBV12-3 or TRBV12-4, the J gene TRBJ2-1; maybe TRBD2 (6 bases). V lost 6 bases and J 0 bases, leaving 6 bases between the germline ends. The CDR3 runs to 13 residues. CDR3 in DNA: TGTGCCAGCAGGCGGGACTCCTACAATGAGCAGTTCTTC. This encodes CASRRDSYNEQFF.

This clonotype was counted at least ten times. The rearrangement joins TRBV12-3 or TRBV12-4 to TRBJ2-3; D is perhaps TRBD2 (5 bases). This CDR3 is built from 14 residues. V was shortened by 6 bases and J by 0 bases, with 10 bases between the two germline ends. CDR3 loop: CASSSSISTDTQYF. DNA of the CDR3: TGTGCCAGCAGCTCTAGCATTAGCACAGATACGCAGTATTTT.